This T cell receptor beta chain was sequenced for a study of shared clonotypes between healthy human individuals. Findings and limits, study-wide: A small donor pool kept down the genetic and exposure-history diversity that was represented.

To note about this clone: Its target is not known. This clone may be a read error of a much larger clone one base away.

Profiling relied on immunoSEQ multiplex PCR, and the TCRdb table lists in-frame clones only, not all of them. The data contain around 1,000,000 clones, roughly 80% of them singletons. The ends were cut back, 2 bases at V and 3 bases at J, with 5 bases in the middle. The CDR3 totals 13 residues. Germline lookup yields CDR1 SGHTA and CDR2 FQGTGA. J is TRBJ2-1 and V is TRBV7-3; D gene ambiguous. Sequencing input: memory CD4+ T cells from PBMCs. Subset described: CD45RA-negative fraction. This clonotype was sampled from a man younger than 30 in good health. Some clones in this sample may be carry-over from other donors' samples. The CDR3: CASSLAVYNEQFF. Written as DNA, the CDR3 is TGTGCCAGCAGCTTAGCGGTCTACAATGAGCAGTTCTTC.